The 8 T cell receptor beta chains given below trace back to one sample, sequenced in a study of identical twins. TCRdb re-called the 5' RACE reads through MiXCR, storing one row per CDR3 protein. The repertoire holds 250,000 to 300,000 distinct CDR3 sequences, with about 8% as singletons. These data are also associated with another study on yellow fever vaccine responses in identical twins.

Sequencing input: CD8+ T cells sorted from blood. The source is a young woman in good health.

A word on this clonotype: A junction boundary mismatches the germline segment, possibly from a read error. The chain combines TRBV20-1 with TRBJ2-4; the D gene is possibly TRBD1 (5 bases). Looked up from germline, CDR1 is DFQATT and CDR2 is SNEGSKA (reference sequence). CDR3 length: 14 residues. CDR3 loop: CSASGRASKHIQYF. The CDR3 DNA reads TGCAGTGCTAGTGGCAGGGCATCCAAACACATTCAGTACTTC.

This chain connects TRBV6-6 to TRBJ2-7; D assignment may be TRBD1 or TRBD2 (6 bases each). Germline CDR1 reads MNHNY; CDR2 reads SVGAGI (reference sequence). V gave up 8 bases and J gave up 9 bases, with 17 bases separating them. The CDR3 is 12 residues long. CDR3 DNA sequence: TGTGCCAGCCTACAGGTGGGGGGCATGCAGTACTTC. Translated, it gives CASLQVGGMQYF.

This chain links TRBV9 with TRBJ2-3; 7 bases agree with TRBD1. The V gene's germline CDR1 is SGDLS and CDR2 YYNGEE. This CDR3 region has 13 residues. The junction had 2 bases not matched to a gene; V was cut back by 3 bases and J by 4 bases. CDR3 DNA: TGTGCCAGCAGCGCCGACAGGGCAGATACGCAGTATTTT. This translates into CASSADRADTQYF.

This clonotype was counted between two and nine times. The chain is built from TRBV10-3 and TRBJ2-2, with TRBD1 as a possible D gene (6 bases). The germline V gene has CDR1 ENHRY and CDR2 SYGVKD. The V end lost 3 bases, the J end lost 1 base, and 9 bases lay between the germline ends. The CDR3 is made up of 15 amino acids. CDR3 protein: CAISDPGQNTGELFF. The CDR3 region has the DNA TGTGCCATCAGTGACCCGGGACAGAACACCGGGGAGCTGTTTTTT.

This clonotype has only a few counts. The chain combines TRBV29-1 with TRBJ1-1, with TRBD1 matching 12 bases. The junction had 2 bases not matched to a gene; V was cut back by 6 bases and J by 6 bases. The CDR3 totals 12 residues. CDR1 SQVTM and CDR2 ANQGSEA come from the germline V gene. The CDR3 sequence: CSVGQGASEAFF. CDR3 DNA: TGCAGCGTGGGACAGGGGGCATCTGAAGCTTTCTTT.

This sequence joins TRBV6-4 and TRBJ2-3, with 11 bases identical to TRBD2. CDR1 is MRHNA, CDR2 SNTAGT, per germline. J was trimmed by 2 bases and V by 2 bases; bases with no gene match: 3. There are 16 residues in the CDR3. CDR3 DNA: TGTGCCAGCAGTGACGTACTAGCGGGAGACACAGATACGCAGTATTTT. This translates into CASSDVLAGDTDTQYF.

This chain links TRBV6-5 with TRBJ2-2, with 7 positions matching TRBD1. The CDR3 is made up of 15 amino acids. Trimming took 2 bases from V and 6 from J; bases not matched to a gene: 6. Germline loops: CDR1 MNHEY, CDR2 SVGAGI. CDR3 loop: CASSYGQGVAGELFF. CDR3 coding DNA: TGTGCCAGCAGTTACGGGCAGGGGGTCGCCGGGGAGCTGTTTTTT.

This clonotype occurred many times. This chain links TRBV6-2 or TRBV6-3 with TRBJ2-1; weak D call: TRBD2 (6 bases). Germline lookup yields CDR1 MNHEY and CDR2 SVGEGT. Trimming stripped 5 bases from V and 2 bases from J, with 7 bases between. This CDR3 has 13 amino acids. CDR3 sequence reads: CASSTGAYNEQFF. DNA for the CDR3: TGTGCCAGCAGTACGGGGGCCTACAATGAGCAGTTCTTC.